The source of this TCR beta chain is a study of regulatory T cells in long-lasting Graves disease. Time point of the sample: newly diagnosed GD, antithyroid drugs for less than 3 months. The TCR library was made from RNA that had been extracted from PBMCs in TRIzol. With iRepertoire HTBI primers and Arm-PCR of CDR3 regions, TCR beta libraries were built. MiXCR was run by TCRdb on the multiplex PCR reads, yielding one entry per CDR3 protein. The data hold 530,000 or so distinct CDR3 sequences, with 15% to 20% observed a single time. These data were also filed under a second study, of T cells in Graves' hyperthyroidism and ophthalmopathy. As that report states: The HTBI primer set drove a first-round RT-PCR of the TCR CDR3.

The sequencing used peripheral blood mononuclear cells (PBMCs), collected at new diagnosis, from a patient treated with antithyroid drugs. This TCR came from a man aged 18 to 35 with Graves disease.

The CDR3, as DNA: TGTGCCAGCAGCGCAGAGACCCGGGGGCCCGGAAGCGGTGGCTACACCTTC. Its translation is CASSAETRGPGSGGYTF. The V gene is TRBV9, the J gene TRBJ1-2, with D possibly matching TRBD1 (6 bases). The CDR3 loop spans 17 amino acids. Germline loops: CDR1 SGDLS, CDR2 YYNGEE. Between the trimmed V and J ends, which lost 3 bases and 7 bases, there was a span of 25 bases.